This entry lists 7 T cell receptor beta chains sequenced from one sample in a study of T cells after yellow fever vaccination. TCRdb independently ran MiXCR on the 5' RACE reads; one entry per CDR3 protein. This sample yields about 260,000 distinct CDR3 sequences, of which around 5.2% are seen a single time; under 3.5% belongs to the top ten. The starting material was CD4+ T cells sorted from PBMCs, obtained on the day of the yellow fever booster vaccination. These receptors were taken from a man aged 18 to 30 who received the YFV17D yellow fever vaccine.

This clonotype was seen more than once but under ten times. The chain uses TRBV7-2 and TRBJ1-5; 7 bases map to TRBD1. This CDR3 is 14 amino acids long. Losses at the gene ends were 3 bases for V and 1 base for J; bases not matched to a gene: 0. Germline V gives CDR1 SGHTA, CDR2 FQGNSA. The CDR3 loop reads CASSLDRSNQPQHF. Here the CDR3 DNA reads TGTGCCAGCAGCTTGGACAGGAGCAATCAGCCCCAGCATTTT.

This clonotype has just a few counts. The rearrangement links TRBV7-6 to TRBJ2-3, with 8 nucleotides matching TRBD2. CDR1 is SGHVS and CDR2 is FNYEAQ in the germline V gene. The CDR3 extends over 15 amino acids. J lost 6 bases, V lost 3 bases, and 8 bases had no gene match. The CDR3 DNA reads TGTGCCAGCAGCTTTTTTGCGGGGGGAATTGATACGCAGTATTTT. Its protein is CASSFFAGGIDTQYF. Full variable domain (missing parts from reference TRBV7-6 and TRBJ2-3): GAGVSQSPRYKVTKRGQDVALRCDPISGHVSLYWYRQALGQGPEFLTYFNYEAQQDKSGLPNDRFSAERPEGSISTLTIQRTEQRDSAMYRCASSFFAGGIDTQYFGPGTRLTVL.

This clonotype was counted a few times. This sequence joins TRBV28 and TRBJ1-6; 9 bases are shared with TRBD1. Germline V gene lookup returns CDR1 MDHEN and CDR2 SYDVKM. V dropped 5 bases and J dropped 4; count of bases not matched to a gene: 9. This CDR3 comprises 17 residues. This CDR3 is CASSTLRQGVYNSPLHF. The CDR3 DNA sequence: TGTGCCAGCAGTACCCTTCGACAGGGGGTTTATAATTCACCCCTCCACTTT.

The rearrangement joins TRBV19 to TRBJ1-2; possible D gene TRBD1, 5 bases. The V and J ends lost 10 bases and 8 bases respectively, with 14 bases between them. The CDR3 spans 11 residues. The germline CDR1 and CDR2 sequences are LNHDA and SQIVND (reference sequence). This CDR3 reads CATQRGQGYTF. CDR3 in DNA: TGTGCCACACAAAGGGGTCAAGGCTACACCTTC.

At least ten counts were recorded for this clonotype. The chain combines TRBV15 with TRBJ2-1; D perhaps matches TRBD2 (7 bases). Germline loops: CDR1 LNHNV, CDR2 YYDKDF (reference sequence). V was trimmed by 0 bases and J by 13 bases, leaving 16 bases between them. This CDR3 has 14 amino acids. Here the CDR3 reads CATSREGRGQTQFF. CDR3 in DNA: TGTGCCACCAGCAGAGAAGGGCGGGGGCAAACTCAGTTCTTC.

The CDR3 loop is CASSAPGANNEQFF. The CDR3 nucleotides are TGTGCCAGCAGTGCCCCGGGCGCCAACAATGAGCAGTTCTTC. This rearrangement joins TRBV6-1 to TRBJ2-1; D is unclear. Germline-derived CDR1 and CDR2 are MNHNS and SASEGT. The ends were cut back, 4 bases at V and 5 bases at J, with 12 bases in the middle. The CDR3 is made up of 14 amino acids.

This clonotype was detected ten times or more. The rearrangement links TRBV7-2 to TRBJ1-3; possibly TRBD1 for D (5 bases). The CDR3 sequence is 15 residues long. Germline loops: CDR1 SGHTA, CDR2 FQGNSA. Between the trimmed V and J ends, which lost 1 base and 2 bases, there was a span of 9 bases. The CDR3: CASSLVSGAGNTIYF. CDR3 in DNA: TGTGCCAGCAGCTTAGTCTCGGGGGCTGGAAACACCATATATTTT.